Following are 5 T cell receptor beta chains from one sample sequenced in a study of Tregs in tolerant kidney transplant recipients. Clones were read by immunoSEQ multiplex PCR, and TCRdb kept only the in-frame ones, dropping some. The repertoire has fewer than 80,000 clones, approximately 91% of them found once; the top ten carry about 0.37%. The specimen was CD4+ T cells from blood, collected before the transplant. These receptors originate from a human donor who received a combined kidney and bone marrow transplant.

This clone was seen only once. V usage is TRBV6-1 and J usage is TRBJ2-5; D gene unclear. Germline loops: CDR1 MNHNS, CDR2 SASEGT. The V gene lost 3 bases and the J gene lost 0 bases, with 8 bases spanning the gap. CDR3 length: 14 amino acids. The DNA for the CDR3 is TGTGCCAGCAGTGATATCAGGAACCAAGAGACCCAGTACTTC. This sequence encodes CASSDIRNQETQYF.

This chain joins TRBV6-4 and TRBJ2-1; weak D call: TRBD2 (5 bases). Germline CDR1 is MRHNA and CDR2 is SNTAGT. The CDR3 is 15 amino acids. Trimming shortened V by 5 bases and J by 2 bases, and 13 bases separated the two germline ends. CDR3 DNA: TGTGCCAGCAGTACCGGGCTCGGGGCCTACAATGAGCAGTTCTTC. Translating it yields CASSTGLGAYNEQFF.

The CDR3 coding sequence is TGTGCCAGCAGCTTATCGGGACAAGTCTATGGCTACACCTTC. This gives the protein CASSLSGQVYGYTF. The chain combines TRBV5-6 with TRBJ1-2, with D tentatively TRBD1 (6 bases). Trimming took 2 bases from V and 4 from J, leaving 12 bases between them. Germline V lookup: CDR1 SGHDT, CDR2 YYEEEE. The CDR3 is made up of 14 amino acids. The full variable domain, rest sourced from reference TRBV5-6 and TRBJ1-2, is DAGVTQSPTHLIKTRGQQVTLRCSPKSGHDTVSWYQQALGQGPQFIFQYYEEEERQRGNFPDRFSGHQFPNYSSELNVNALLLGDSALYLCASSLSGQVYGYTFGSGTRLTVV.

In its sample, this clone was seen a few times. The chain recombines TRBV7-9 with TRBJ2-3; a weak D match, TRBD2 (6 bases). The CDR3 loop spans 15 amino acids. The V gene lost 6 bases and the J gene lost 4 bases, with 17 bases spanning the gap. Germline lookup yields CDR1 SEHNR and CDR2 FQNEAQ (reference sequence). The CDR3 region has the DNA TGTGCCAGCAGAACCGGGACTTCCAGCCCAGATACGCAGTATTTT. Translating gives CASRTGTSSPDTQYF.

The V call is TRBV2, the J call TRBJ2-7, with a weak D call TRBD2 (7 bases). V lost 6 bases, J lost 4 bases, and 19 bases lay in between. This CDR3 has 15 amino acids. Looked up from germline, CDR1 is SNHLY and CDR2 is FYNNEI. CDR3 DNA: TGTGCCAGCAGAGGGGGGGTAATGGGGAAATACGAGCAGTACTTC. As protein: CASRGGVMGKYEQYF. Drawing the rest from reference TRBV2 and TRBJ2-7, the complete variable domain is EPEVTQTPSHQVTQMGQEVILRCVPISNHLYFYWYRQILGQKVEFLVSFYNNEISEKSEIFDDQFSVERPDGSNFTLKIRSTKLEDSAMYFCASRGGVMGKYEQYFGPGTRLTVT.